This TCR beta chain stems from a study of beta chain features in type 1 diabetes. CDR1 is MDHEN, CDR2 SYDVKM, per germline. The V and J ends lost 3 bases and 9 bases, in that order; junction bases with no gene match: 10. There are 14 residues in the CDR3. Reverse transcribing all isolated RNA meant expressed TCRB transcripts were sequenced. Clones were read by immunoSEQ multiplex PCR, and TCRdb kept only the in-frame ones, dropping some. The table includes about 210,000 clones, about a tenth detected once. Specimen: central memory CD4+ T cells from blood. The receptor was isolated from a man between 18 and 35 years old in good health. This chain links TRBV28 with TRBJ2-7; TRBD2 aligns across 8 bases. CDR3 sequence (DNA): TGTGCCAGCAGTTTCGGGGCGGGAGGAGGATCGCAGTACTTC. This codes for CASSFGAGGGSQYF.